This TCR beta chain was observed in a study of neoadjuvant anti-PD-1 for oral cavity cancer. The data were produced by immunoSEQ multiplex PCR, yet TCRdb's version contains in-frame clones alone and is incomplete. This table has around 60,000 clones, 70% to 85% appearing once. This sequence originates from a person between 35 and 79 years old with oral cavity squamous cell carcinoma. Here the sequenced sample was PBMCs, taken before nivolumab (anti-PD-1) treatment.

The CDR3 DNA reads TGTGCCAGCATCTCAGAGTTAGGGGACCGACGATCCTCTGGGGCCAACGTCCTGACTTTC. Residues: CASISELGDRRSSGANVLTF. This chain links TRBV28 with TRBJ2-6; D may be TRBD1 or TRBD2 (5 bases each). The V end lost 7 bases, the J end lost 0 bases, and 25 bases lay between the germline ends. The germline V gene has CDR1 MDHEN and CDR2 SYDVKM. The CDR3 sequence is 20 residues long.